The 12 T cell receptor beta chains listed next were all sequenced from one sample in a study of cytomegalovirus exposure and HLA in healthy donors. Produced via immunoSEQ multiplex PCR; TCRdb's table is partial and in-frame only. The repertoire holds about 280,000 clones, with more than 75% as singletons. Sequenced sample: PBMCs. All receptors derive from a woman between 18 and 29 years old in good health and CMV-seronegative.

The chain recombines TRBV27 with TRBJ2-7; 9 nucleotides line up with TRBD2. This CDR3 spans 17 amino acids. From germline, CDR1 is MNHEY and CDR2 SMNVEV (reference sequence). V was clipped by 1 base and J by 2 bases; unmatched bases: 9. The CDR3 loop reads CASSLFSGGLAPYEQYF. CDR3 bases: TGTGCCAGCAGTTTATTTTCTGGAGGACTAGCGCCCTACGAGCAGTACTTC.

The chain joins TRBV27 to TRBJ2-4; 9 nucleotides agree with TRBD1. CDR3 length: 16 amino acids. The J segment lost 7 bases and the V segment lost 4 bases, leaving 11 bases of the junction unmatched. Germline V gene sequence: CDR1 MNHEY, CDR2 SMNVEV (reference sequence). The CDR3 loop is CASSSGTGRISNIQYF. CDR3 bases: TGTGCCAGCAGTTCCGGGACAGGGAGGATTTCTAACATTCAGTACTTC.

The V and J genes are TRBV7-3 and TRBJ1-6, with D unresolved. This CDR3 has 15 amino acids. V lost 2 bases and J 7 bases, leaving 12 bases between the germline ends. Germline assignment: CDR1 SGHTA and CDR2 FQGTGA. CDR3 loop: CASSLSRTGNSPLHF. The CDR3 nucleotides are TGTGCCAGCAGCTTATCAAGGACGGGGAATTCACCCCTCCACTTT.

The CDR3 DNA follows: TGTGCCAGCAGCCACGACCTAGCGGGAACCTACGAGCAGTACTTC. It translates to CASSHDLAGTYEQYF. The chain links TRBV6-5 to TRBJ2-7; 9 bases are shared with TRBD2. The CDR3 runs 15 residues. CDR1 and CDR2 from the germline V gene are MNHEY and SVGAGI. V gave up 6 bases and J gave up 2 bases; unmatched junction bases: 8.

This chain uses TRBV9 with TRBJ2-3, with TRBD2 matching over 10 bases. Germline CDR1 is SGDLS and CDR2 is YYNGEE. The CDR3 covers 16 residues. The J segment lost 1 base and the V segment lost 0 bases, leaving 2 bases of the junction unmatched. The CDR3 loop is CASSVESGRGTDTQYF. In DNA form, the CDR3 reads TGTGCCAGCAGCGTAGAAAGCGGGAGGGGCACAGATACGCAGTATTTT.

The rearrangement joins TRBV6-6 to TRBJ2-1; 7 nucleotides match TRBD2. The CDR3 has 16 residues. Germline trimming cut 5 bases from V and 0 bases from J; bases unmatched to any gene: 7. Germline CDR1 reads MNHNY; CDR2 reads SVGAGI (reference sequence). As DNA, the CDR3 is TGTGCCAGCAGTACCAGCGGGACGAGCTCCTACAATGAGCAGTTCTTC. Translated, it gives CASSTSGTSSYNEQFF.

The J gene is TRBJ2-5, the V gene TRBV4-2; D perhaps matches TRBD2 (6 bases). The CDR3 runs 15 residues. Germline V gives CDR1 LGHNA, CDR2 YNFKEQ. Trimming removed 0 bases from V and 5 bases from J, with 13 bases in between. The CDR3 nucleotides read TGTGCCAGCAGCCAAGATAAAGGAGGGATGGAGACCCAGTACTTC. Residues: CASSQDKGGMETQYF.

A single count supports this clone. Here the CDR3 reads CASSAYNGGVPRGYTF. Here the CDR3 DNA reads TGTGCCAGCAGCGCTTATAATGGAGGGGTCCCGCGGGGCTACACCTTC. This chain connects TRBV9 to TRBJ1-2; D perhaps matches TRBD1 (5 bases). From germline, CDR1 is SGDLS and CDR2 YYNGEE. The CDR3 covers 16 residues. Trimming shortened V by 3 bases and J by 8 bases, and 23 bases separated the two germline ends. The complete variable domain, with remaining parts taken from reference TRBV9 and TRBJ1-2, reads DSGVTQTPKHLITATGQRVTLRCSPRSGDLSVYWYQQSLDQGLQFLIQYYNGEERAKGNILERFSAQQFPDLHSELNLSSLELGDSALYFCASSAYNGGVPRGYTFGSGTRLTVV.

The chain employs TRBV19 and TRBJ2-5; 11 positions agree with TRBD1. Germline CDR1 and CDR2: LNHDA and SQIVND (reference sequence). The CDR3 has 15 residues. Losses at the gene ends were 5 bases for V and 5 bases for J; bases not matched to a gene: 7. CDR3 bases: TGTGCCAGTAGTTCGAGGACAGGGGGCAGTGAGACCCAGTACTTC. Protein product: CASSSRTGGSETQYF.

CDR3 in amino acids: CASSLARQGSYEQYF. For the CDR3, the DNA is TGTGCCAGCAGCTTAGCCCGACAGGGGTCCTACGAGCAGTACTTC. The chain couples TRBV13 to TRBJ2-7, with 8 bases identical to TRBD1. With 1 base clipped from V and 1 base from J, the junction kept 3 bases outside the gene matches. This CDR3 has 15 amino acids. The germline CDR1 and CDR2 sequences are PRHDT and FYEKMQ (reference sequence).

The genes are TRBV15 and TRBJ1-5; perhaps TRBD1 as D (6 bases). V was cut by 3 bases and J by 7 bases, with 13 bases left in between. CDR3 length equals 14 residues. Germline V gene sequence: CDR1 LNHNV, CDR2 YYDKDF (reference sequence). CDR3 sequence (DNA): TGTGCCACCAGCAGCGGGGGGGCATTCCAGCCCCAGCATTTT. Its protein is CATSSGGAFQPQHF.

V is TRBV9 and J is TRBJ2-1, with TRBD1 matching over 9 bases. J gave up 1 base and V 3 bases, and 2 bases lay outside the gene matches. The germline V gene encodes CDR1 SGDLS and CDR2 YYNGEE. This CDR3 has 15 residues. Here the CDR3 reads CASSADRGSYNEQFF. The CDR3 bases are TGTGCCAGCAGCGCCGACAGGGGGTCCTACAATGAGCAGTTCTTC.